This TCR beta chain stems from a study of T cells in Graves' hyperthyroidism and ophthalmopathy. Findings and limits, study-wide: For ophthalmopathy, model prediction preceded onset by a median roughly 6.5 months. A model built on 13 V-J features separated ophthalmopathy from stable hyperthyroidism.

For ophthalmopathy patients, the Clinical Activity Score was at least 3 and the NOSPECS grade at least 4; duration was under 3 months. From RNA transcripts, TCR beta CDR3 regions were amplified. The TCR CDR3 was amplified in a first-round RT-PCR using the HTBI primer set. One entry per CDR3 protein, called by TCRdb with MiXCR from the multiplex PCR reads. The sample holds approximately 380,000 distinct CDR3 sequences; approximately 18% are singletons and the top ten take 35% to 50%. Germline CDR1 SGHRS, CDR2 YFSETQ. The CDR3 sequence is 15 residues long. Trimming left V 8 bases short and J 7 bases short, with 19 bases between. Points on this clonotype: Its antigen remains unknown.

The genes are TRBV5-1 and TRBJ1-6; no firm D call. Sequencing was carried out using blood. The sequence was collected from a young man with Graves' ophthalmopathy. Written as DNA, the CDR3 is TGCGCCAGATGCAGGACGCCCACACGGAATTCACCCCTCCACTTT. Encoded protein: CARCRTPTRNSPLHF.